The 4 T cell receptor beta chains below were found in one sample sequenced in a study of Graves' ophthalmopathy and Graves' hyperthyroidism. Amplified material comprised TCR beta CDR3 regions derived from RNA transcripts. HTBI primers served in a first-round RT-PCR, which a second-round multiplex PCR followed. MiXCR was run by TCRdb on the multiplex PCR reads, yielding one entry per CDR3 protein. The data hold 45,000 to 60,000 distinct CDR3 sequences, with approximately 45% observed a single time. The sample consisted of peripheral blood. Receptors originate from an adult woman with Graves' ophthalmopathy.

This chain joins TRBV19 and TRBJ2-1, with 12 bases identical to TRBD1. Germline CDR1 LNHDA, CDR2 SQIVND (reference sequence). Losses at the gene ends were 4 bases for V and 10 bases for J; bases not matched to a gene: 8. The CDR3 is made up of 15 amino acids. The CDR3 sequence: CASSTGTGGPSEQFF. CDR3 DNA: TGTGCCAGTAGTACAGGGACAGGGGGCCCTTCGGAGCAGTTCTTC.

On this clonotype itself: The CDR3 end shows no conserved phenylalanine or tryptophan, and so a read error is likely. Because the CDR3's place on the DNA is in doubt, the DNA is left out and the CDR3 is given as listed by TCRdb. The chain uses TRBV7-9 and TRBJ2-1; whether TRBD1, the table's D call, matches the DNA was not checked. The CDR3 is 12 amino acids in total, end residues counted. Germline CDR1 and CDR2: SEHNR and FQNEAQ (reference sequence). This CDR3 is CASSAGRGPPFL.

This clonotype was seen many times. The V call is TRBV5-8, the J call TRBJ2-3; D gene unclear. This CDR3 is 14 amino acids long. The V and J ends lost 4 bases and 0 bases respectively, with 9 bases between them. In germline, CDR1 is SGHTS, CDR2 YDEGEE. The CDR3, as DNA: TGTGCCAGCAGCCGCATTACTAGCACAGATACGCAGTATTTT. This codes for CASSRITSTDTQYF.

This rearrangement joins TRBV7-2 to TRBJ2-1; possibly TRBD2 for D (6 bases). The V gene lost 5 bases and the J gene lost 6 bases, with 14 bases spanning the gap. CDR1 and CDR2 from the germline V gene are SGHTA and FQGNSA. The CDR3 has 14 residues. The CDR3 sequence: CASSPAGTLNEQFF. In DNA, the CDR3 is TGTGCCAGCAGCCCCGCGGGAACCCTCAATGAGCAGTTCTTC.